This record looks at one TCR beta chain sequence and its context. This CDR3 is built from 13 residues. CDR1 SGHNT and CDR2 YYREEE come from the germline V gene (reference sequence). Trimming took off 4 bases at V and 8 bases at J, with 12 bases between the two ends. The data were obtained in a study of technical replicates of blood from a handful of donors. Generated by immunoSEQ multiplex PCR, the TCRdb table keeps only in-frame clones and is missing some. The data show 80,000 or so clones, 96% seen once. Material: T cells isolated from PBMCs. The source is a human donor in good health. The chain combines TRBV5-4 with TRBJ1-4; D is ambiguous. CDR3: CASSPSLEEKLFF. CDR3 in DNA: TGTGCCAGCAGCCCCTCATTAGAGGAAAAACTGTTTTTT.